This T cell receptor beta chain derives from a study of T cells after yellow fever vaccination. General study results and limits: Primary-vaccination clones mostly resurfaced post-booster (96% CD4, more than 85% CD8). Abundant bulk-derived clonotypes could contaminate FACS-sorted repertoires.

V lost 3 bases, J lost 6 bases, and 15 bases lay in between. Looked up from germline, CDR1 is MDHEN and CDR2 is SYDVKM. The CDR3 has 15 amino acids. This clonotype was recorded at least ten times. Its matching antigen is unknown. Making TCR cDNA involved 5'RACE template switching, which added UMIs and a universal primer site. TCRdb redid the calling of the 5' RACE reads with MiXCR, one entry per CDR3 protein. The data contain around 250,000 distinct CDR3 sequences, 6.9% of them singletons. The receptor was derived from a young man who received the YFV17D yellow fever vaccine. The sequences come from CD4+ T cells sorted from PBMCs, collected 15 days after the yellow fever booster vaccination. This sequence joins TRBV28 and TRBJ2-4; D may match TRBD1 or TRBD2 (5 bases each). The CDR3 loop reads CASSFARGGGNIQYF. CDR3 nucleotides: TGTGCCAGCAGTTTTGCTAGGGGTGGGGGAAACATTCAGTACTTC.